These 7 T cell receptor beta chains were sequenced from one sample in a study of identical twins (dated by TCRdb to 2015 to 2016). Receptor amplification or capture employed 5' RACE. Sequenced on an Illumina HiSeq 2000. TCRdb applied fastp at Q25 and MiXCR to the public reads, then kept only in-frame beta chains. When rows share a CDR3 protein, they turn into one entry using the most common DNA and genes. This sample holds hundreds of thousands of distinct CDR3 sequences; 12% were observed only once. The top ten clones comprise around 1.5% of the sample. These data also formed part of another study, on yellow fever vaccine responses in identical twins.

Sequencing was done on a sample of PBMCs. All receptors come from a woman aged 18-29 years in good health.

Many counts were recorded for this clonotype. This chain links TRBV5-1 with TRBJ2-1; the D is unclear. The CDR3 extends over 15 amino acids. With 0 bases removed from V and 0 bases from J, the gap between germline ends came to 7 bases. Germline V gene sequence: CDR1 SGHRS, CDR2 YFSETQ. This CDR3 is CASSLEFSSYNEQFF. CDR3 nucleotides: TGCGCCAGCAGCTTGGAGTTTAGCTCCTACAATGAGCAGTTCTTC.

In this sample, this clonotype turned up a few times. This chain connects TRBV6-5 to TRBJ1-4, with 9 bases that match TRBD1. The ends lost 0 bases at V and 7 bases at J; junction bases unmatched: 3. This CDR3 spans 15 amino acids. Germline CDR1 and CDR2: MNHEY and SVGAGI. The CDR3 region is CASSYSGTGSEKLFF. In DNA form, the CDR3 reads TGTGCCAGCAGTTACTCGGGGACAGGGAGTGAAAAACTGTTTTTT.

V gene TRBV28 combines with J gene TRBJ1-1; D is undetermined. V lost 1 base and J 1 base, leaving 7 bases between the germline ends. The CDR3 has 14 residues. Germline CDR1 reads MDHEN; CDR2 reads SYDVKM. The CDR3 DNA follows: TGTGCCAGCAGTTTATACGAGGGGAACACTGAAGCTTTCTTT. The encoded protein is CASSLYEGNTEAFF.

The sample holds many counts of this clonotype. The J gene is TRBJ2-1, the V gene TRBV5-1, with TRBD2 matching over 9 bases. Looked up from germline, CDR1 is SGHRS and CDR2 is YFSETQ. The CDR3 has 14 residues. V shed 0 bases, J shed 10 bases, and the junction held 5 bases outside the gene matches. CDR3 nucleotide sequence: TGCGCCAGCAGCTTGGGTGCCACTAGCGGGGAGCAGTTCTTC. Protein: CASSLGATSGEQFF.

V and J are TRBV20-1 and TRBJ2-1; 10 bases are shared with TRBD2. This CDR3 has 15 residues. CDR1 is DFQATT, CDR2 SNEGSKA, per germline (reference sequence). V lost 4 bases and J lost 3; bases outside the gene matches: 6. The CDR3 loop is CSAKKLAGIYNEQFF. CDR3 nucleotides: TGCAGTGCTAAAAAACTAGCGGGAATCTACAATGAGCAGTTCTTC.

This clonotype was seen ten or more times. CDR3 DNA sequence: TGTGCCAGCAGTTTAGCCGAAAGTCGGGACTACCAAGAGACCCAGTACTTC. As protein: CASSLAESRDYQETQYF. The gene calls are TRBV12-3 or TRBV12-4 and TRBJ2-5, with D possibly matching TRBD2 (6 bases). The V gene lost 0 bases and the J gene lost 0 bases, with 14 bases spanning the gap. The CDR3 is 17 residues long.

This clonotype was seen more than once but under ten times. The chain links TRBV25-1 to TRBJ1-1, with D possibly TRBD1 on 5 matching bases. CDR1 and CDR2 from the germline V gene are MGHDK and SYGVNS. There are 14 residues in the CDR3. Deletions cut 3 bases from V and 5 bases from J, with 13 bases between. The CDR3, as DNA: TGTGCCAGCAGTGAGTCATATGGGGGGACTGAAGCTTTCTTT. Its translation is CASSESYGGTEAFF.